A selection of T cell receptor beta chains follows, all from one sample in a study of shared clonotypes between healthy human individuals. Profiling relied on immunoSEQ multiplex PCR, and the TCRdb table lists in-frame clones only, not all of them. The profile shows 630,000 or so clones, 98% of them singletons. The sequencing input was naive CD8+ T cells sorted from blood. The receptors stem from a man under 40 in good health. The CDR3 runs from the conserved cysteine through the conserved F or W. The order of the fields is V gene, CDR3 protein.

>TRBV5-6
CASSLVGSPGELFF
>TRBV5-1
CASSFYREETQYF
>TRBV5-8
CASSLDPLGYTF
>TRBV5-5
CASLQGMNTEAFF
>TRBV11-2
CASSSRPLELSYEQYF
>TRBV23-1
CASSQSRRVPEQFF
>TRBV7-3
CASSRRYDNQPQHF
>TRBV27
CASSFSGYTGELFF
>TRBV6-5
CASSFTRVRGEAFF
>TRBV4-1
CASSQRVDNQPQHF
>TRBV7-8
CASSLEASGSYEQYF
>TRBV18
CASSVRQENTEAFF
>TRBV18
CASVDSPRETQYF
>TRBV19
CASTLTGETEAFF
>TRBV7-9
CASSLNPTDEQFF
>TRBV11-1
CASSLKRGQGAHEQYF